This TCR beta chain is drawn from a study of T cells in Graves' hyperthyroidism and ophthalmopathy. Looking at the study overall: Specimen type is peripheral blood, collected at initial diagnosis prior to any treatment.

RNA transcripts served as the template for amplifying TCR beta CDR3 regions. TCR CDR3 regions were first amplified by RT-PCR with HTBI primers. TCRdb called the multiplex PCR reads again in MiXCR, with one record for every CDR3 protein. The sample yields approximately 400,000 distinct CDR3 sequences, around 20% seen once. The CDR3 is made up of 15 amino acids. The V and J ends lost 2 bases and 1 base respectively, with 8 bases between them. The germline V gene has CDR1 LNHDA and CDR2 SQIVND (reference sequence). A patient was excluded if there was uncontrolled infection, other autoimmune disease, pregnancy or lactation.

The material sequenced was blood. This rearrangement joins TRBV19 to TRBJ2-2; unclear D gene. This clonotype originated in a man aged 18 to 29 with Graves' ophthalmopathy. CDR3 coding DNA: TGTGCCAGTAGTATACCTCGAGGGAACACCGGGGAGCTGTTTTTT. Translating it yields CASSIPRGNTGELFF.